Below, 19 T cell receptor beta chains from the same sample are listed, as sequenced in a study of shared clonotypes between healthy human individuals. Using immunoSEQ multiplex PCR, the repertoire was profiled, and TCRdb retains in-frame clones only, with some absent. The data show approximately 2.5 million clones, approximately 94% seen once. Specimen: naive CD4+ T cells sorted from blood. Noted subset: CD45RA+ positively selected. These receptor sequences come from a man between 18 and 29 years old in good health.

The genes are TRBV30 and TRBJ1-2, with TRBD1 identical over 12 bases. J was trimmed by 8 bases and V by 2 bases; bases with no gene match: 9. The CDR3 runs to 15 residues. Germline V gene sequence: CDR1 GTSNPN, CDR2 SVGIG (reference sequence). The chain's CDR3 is CAWSPRDRGHKGYTF. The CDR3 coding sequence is TGTGCCTGGAGTCCCCGGGACAGGGGGCATAAGGGCTACACCTTC.

The CDR3 region has the DNA TGCGCCAGCAGCCAAGATACTAGCTGGGCAGACTACAATGAGCAGTTCTTC. Amino acid sequence: CASSQDTSWADYNEQFF. The chain has TRBV4-3 and TRBJ2-1; maybe TRBD2 (6 bases). The V end was cut by 0 bases, the J end by 3 bases, with 15 bases between. Germline lookup yields CDR1 LGHNA and CDR2 YSLEER. This CDR3 comprises 17 residues.

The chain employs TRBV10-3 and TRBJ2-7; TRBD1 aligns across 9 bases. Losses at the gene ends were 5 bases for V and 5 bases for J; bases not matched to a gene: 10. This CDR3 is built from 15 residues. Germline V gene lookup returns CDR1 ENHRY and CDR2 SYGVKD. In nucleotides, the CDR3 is TGTGCCATCAGTATGAGGACAGGGGAGAAGGACGAGCAGTACTTC. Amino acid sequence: CAISMRTGEKDEQYF.

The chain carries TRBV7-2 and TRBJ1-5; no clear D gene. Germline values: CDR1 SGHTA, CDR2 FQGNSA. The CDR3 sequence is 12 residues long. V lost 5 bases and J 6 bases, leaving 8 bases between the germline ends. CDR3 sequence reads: CASSTAPQPQHF. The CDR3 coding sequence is TGTGCCAGCAGCACGGCCCCTCAGCCCCAGCATTTT. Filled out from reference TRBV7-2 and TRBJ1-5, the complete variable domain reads GAGVSQSPSNKVTEKGKDVELRCDPISGHTALYWYRQSLGQGLEFLIYFQGNSAPDKSGLPSDRFSAERTGGSVSTLTIQRTQQEDSAVYLCASSTAPQPQHFGDGTRLSIL.

The CDR3 bases are TGTGCCAGCAGTTTAAGGGTCGGGACAAACTACGAGCAGTACTTC. This sequence encodes CASSLRVGTNYEQYF. The J gene is TRBJ2-7, the V gene TRBV28, with D perhaps TRBD1 (6 bases). V was pared by 2 bases and J by 3 bases, with 14 bases between. CDR3 length: 15 residues. Germline CDR1 MDHEN, CDR2 SYDVKM.

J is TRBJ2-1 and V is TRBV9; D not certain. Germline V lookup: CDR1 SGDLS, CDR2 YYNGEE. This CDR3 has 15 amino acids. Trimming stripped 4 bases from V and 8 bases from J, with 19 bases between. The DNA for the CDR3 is TGTGCCAGCAGCAACCTAGACTCTCCCCTAGATGAGCAGTTCTTC. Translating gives CASSNLDSPLDEQFF.

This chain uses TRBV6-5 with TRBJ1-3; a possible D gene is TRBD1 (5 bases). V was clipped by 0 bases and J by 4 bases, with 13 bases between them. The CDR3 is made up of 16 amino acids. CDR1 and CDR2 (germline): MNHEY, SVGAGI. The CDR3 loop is CASSYSTAGLGNTIYF. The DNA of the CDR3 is TGTGCCAGCAGTTACTCGACGGCAGGGTTAGGAAACACCATATATTTT.

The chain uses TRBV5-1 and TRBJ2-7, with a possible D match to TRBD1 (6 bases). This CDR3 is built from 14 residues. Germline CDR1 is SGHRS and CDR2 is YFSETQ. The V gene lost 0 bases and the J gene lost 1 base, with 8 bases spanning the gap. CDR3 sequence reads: CASSLGDTSYEQYF. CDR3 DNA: TGCGCCAGCAGCTTGGGGGACACGTCCTACGAGCAGTACTTC.

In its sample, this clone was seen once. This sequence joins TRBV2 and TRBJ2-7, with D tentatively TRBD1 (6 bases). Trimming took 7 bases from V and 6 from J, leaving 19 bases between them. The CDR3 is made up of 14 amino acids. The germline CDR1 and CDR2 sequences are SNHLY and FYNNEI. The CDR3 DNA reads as TGTGCCAGCACCCGGGACAATAGGGTAGGCGAGCAGTACTTC. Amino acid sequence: CASTRDNRVGEQYF.

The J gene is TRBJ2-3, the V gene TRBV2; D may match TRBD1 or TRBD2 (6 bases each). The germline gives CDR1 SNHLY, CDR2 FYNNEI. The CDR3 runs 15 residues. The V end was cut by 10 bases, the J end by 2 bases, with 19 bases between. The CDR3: CATFLVGGPTDTQYF. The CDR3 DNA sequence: TGTGCCACCTTTTTAGTTGGGGGGCCCACAGATACGCAGTATTTT.

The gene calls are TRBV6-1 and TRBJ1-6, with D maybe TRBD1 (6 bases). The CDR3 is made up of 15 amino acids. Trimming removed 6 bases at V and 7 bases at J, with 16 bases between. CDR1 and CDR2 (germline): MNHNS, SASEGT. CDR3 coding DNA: TGTGCCAGCAGCTCACAGGGCGTCTTGAATTCACCCCTCCACTTT. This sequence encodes CASSSQGVLNSPLHF.

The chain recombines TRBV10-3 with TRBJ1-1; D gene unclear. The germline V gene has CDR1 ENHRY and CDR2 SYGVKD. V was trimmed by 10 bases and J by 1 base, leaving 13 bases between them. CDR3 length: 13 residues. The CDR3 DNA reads TGTGCCACGCACAGAGAGAGGAACACTGAAGCTTTCTTT. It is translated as CATHRERNTEAFF.

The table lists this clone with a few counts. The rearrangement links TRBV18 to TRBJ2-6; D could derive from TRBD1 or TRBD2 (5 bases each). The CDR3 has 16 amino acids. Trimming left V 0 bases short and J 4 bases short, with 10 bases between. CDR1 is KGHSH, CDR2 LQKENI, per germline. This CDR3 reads CASSPPLGTGANVLTF. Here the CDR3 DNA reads TGTGCCAGCTCACCACCGTTGGGGACCGGGGCCAACGTCCTGACTTTC.

The CDR3 nucleotides read TGTGCCAGCTCACCATCTCAGGGGGCCGGCAATCAGCCCCAGCATTTT. Translation: CASSPSQGAGNQPQHF. This chain connects TRBV18 to TRBJ1-5, with TRBD1 matching 8 bases. Trimming at V came to 2 bases and at J to 2 bases, leaving 5 bases not matched to a gene. CDR1 and CDR2 (germline): KGHSH, LQKENI. The CDR3 is 16 amino acids.

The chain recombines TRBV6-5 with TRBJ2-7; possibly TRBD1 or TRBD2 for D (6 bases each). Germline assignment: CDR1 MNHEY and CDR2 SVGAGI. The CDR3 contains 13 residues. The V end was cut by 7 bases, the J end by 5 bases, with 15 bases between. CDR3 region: CASTKGGSHEQYF. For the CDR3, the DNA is TGTGCCAGCACCAAGGGGGGTTCCCACGAGCAGTACTTC.

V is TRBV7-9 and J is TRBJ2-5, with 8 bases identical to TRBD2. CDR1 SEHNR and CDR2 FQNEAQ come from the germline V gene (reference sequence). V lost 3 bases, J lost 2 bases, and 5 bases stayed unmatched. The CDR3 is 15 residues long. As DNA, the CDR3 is TGTGCCAGCAGCTTGCGGGGGGTGGGTCAAGAGACCCAGTACTTC. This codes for CASSLRGVGQETQYF.

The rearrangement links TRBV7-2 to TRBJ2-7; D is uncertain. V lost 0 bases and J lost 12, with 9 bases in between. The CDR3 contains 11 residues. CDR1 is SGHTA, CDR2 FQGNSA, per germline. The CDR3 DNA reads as TGTGCCAGCAGCTTAGCGAGGTTATGGTACTTC. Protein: CASSLARLWYF.

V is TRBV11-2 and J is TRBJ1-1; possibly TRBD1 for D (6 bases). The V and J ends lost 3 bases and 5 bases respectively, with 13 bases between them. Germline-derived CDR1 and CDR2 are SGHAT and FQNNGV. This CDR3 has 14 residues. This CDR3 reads CASSLQTGWTEAFF. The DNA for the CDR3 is TGTGCCAGCAGCTTGCAGACAGGTTGGACTGAAGCTTTCTTT. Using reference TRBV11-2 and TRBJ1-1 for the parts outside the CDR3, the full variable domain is EAGVAQSPRYKIIEKRQSVAFWCNPISGHATLYWYQQILGQGPKLLIQFQNNGVVDDSQLPKDRFSAERLKGVDSTLKIQPAKLEDSAVYLCASSLQTGWTEAFFGQGTRLTVV.

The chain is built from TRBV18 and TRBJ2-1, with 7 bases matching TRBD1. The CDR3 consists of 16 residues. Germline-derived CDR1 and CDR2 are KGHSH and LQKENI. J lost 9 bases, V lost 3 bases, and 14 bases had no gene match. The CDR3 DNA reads TGTGCCAGCTCACCCGAGTCGGGACAGAGGTCCGGTGAGCAGTTCTTC. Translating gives CASSPESGQRSGEQFF.